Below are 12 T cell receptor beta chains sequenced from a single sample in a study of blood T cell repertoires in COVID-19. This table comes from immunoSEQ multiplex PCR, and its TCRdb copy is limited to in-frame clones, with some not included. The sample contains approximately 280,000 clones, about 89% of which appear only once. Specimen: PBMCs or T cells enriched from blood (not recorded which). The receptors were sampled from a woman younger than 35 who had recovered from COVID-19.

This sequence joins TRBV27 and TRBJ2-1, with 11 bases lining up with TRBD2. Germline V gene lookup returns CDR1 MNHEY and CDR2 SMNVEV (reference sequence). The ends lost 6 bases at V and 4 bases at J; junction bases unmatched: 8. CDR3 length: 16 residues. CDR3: CASRKAGLADYNEQFF. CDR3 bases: TGTGCCAGCAGAAAGGCGGGACTAGCGGATTACAATGAGCAGTTCTTC.

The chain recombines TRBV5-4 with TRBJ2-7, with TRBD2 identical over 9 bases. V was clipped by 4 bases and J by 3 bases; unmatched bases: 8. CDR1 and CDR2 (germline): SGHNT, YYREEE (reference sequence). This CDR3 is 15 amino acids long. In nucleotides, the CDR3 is TGTGCCAGCAGCCCGTTAGCGGGAGAGAGCTACGAGCAGTACTTC. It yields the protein CASSPLAGESYEQYF. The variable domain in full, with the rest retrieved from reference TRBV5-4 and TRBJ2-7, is ETGVTQSPTHLIKTRGQQVTLRCSSQSGHNTVSWYQQALGQGPQFIFQYYREEENGRGNFPPRFSGLQFPNYSSELNVNALELDDSALYLCASSPLAGESYEQYFGPGTRLTVT.

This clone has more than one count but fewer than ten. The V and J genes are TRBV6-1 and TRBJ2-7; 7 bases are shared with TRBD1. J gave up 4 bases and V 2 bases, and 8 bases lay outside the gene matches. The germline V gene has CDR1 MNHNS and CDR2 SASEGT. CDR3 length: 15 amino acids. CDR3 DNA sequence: TGTGCCAGCAGTGAAACCCCGGGACAGCAATACGAGCAGTACTTC. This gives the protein CASSETPGQQYEQYF.

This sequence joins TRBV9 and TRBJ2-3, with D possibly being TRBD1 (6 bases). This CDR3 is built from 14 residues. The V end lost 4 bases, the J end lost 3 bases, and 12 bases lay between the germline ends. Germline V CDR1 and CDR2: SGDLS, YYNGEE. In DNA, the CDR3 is TGTGCCAGCAGCCCTCGGACAGATACAGATACGCAGTATTTT. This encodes CASSPRTDTDTQYF.

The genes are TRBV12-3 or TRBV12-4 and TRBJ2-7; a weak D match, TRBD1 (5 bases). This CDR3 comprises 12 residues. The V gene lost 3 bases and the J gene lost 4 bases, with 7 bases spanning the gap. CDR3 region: CASSLGLYEQYF. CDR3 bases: TGTGCCAGCAGTTTGGGGCTTTACGAGCAGTACTTC.

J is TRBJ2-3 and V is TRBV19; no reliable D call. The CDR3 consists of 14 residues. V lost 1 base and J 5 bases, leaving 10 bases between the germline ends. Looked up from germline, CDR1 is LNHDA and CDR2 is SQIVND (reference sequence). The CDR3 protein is CASSIASGQDTQYF. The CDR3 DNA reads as TGTGCCAGTAGTATAGCGTCAGGTCAAGATACGCAGTATTTT.

CDR3: CASPTDSHYSNQPQHF. The CDR3 coding sequence is TGTGCCAGCCCTACGGACAGCCATTATAGCAATCAGCCCCAGCATTTT. This rearrangement joins TRBV5-6 to TRBJ1-5, with D possibly being TRBD1 (6 bases). The CDR3 covers 16 residues. V lost 7 bases and J 0 bases, leaving 17 bases between the germline ends. CDR1 is SGHDT, CDR2 YYEEEE, per germline.

The CDR3 loop is CASRIIDGDEKLFF. CDR3 bases: TGCGCCAGCAGAATCATAGACGGGGATGAAAAACTGTTTTTT. The chain recombines TRBV4-1 with TRBJ1-4; D gene uncertain. CDR1 is MGHRA and CDR2 is YSYEKL in the germline V gene. This CDR3 contains 14 residues. Trimming pared 6 bases from V and 6 bases from J, leaving 14 bases between.

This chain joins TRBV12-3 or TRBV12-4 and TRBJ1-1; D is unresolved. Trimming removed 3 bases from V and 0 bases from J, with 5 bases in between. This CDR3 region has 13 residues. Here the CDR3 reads CASSFSVNTEAFF. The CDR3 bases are TGTGCCAGCAGTTTCAGTGTGAACACTGAAGCTTTCTTT.

The CDR3 DNA reads as TGTGCCAGCAGCTCTGAATGGAGCGGGGAGCTGTTTTTT. Encoded protein: CASSSEWSGELFF. V is TRBV7-6 and J is TRBJ2-2; D remains ambiguous. The CDR3 is 13 amino acids. Between the trimmed V and J ends, which lost 4 bases and 7 bases, there was a span of 10 bases. In germline, CDR1 is SGHVS, CDR2 FNYEAQ.

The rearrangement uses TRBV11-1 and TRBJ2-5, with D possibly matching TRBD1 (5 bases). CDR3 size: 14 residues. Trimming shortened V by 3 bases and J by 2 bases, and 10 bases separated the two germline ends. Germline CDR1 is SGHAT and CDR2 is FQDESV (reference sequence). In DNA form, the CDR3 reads TGTGCCAGCAGCTTCCGACAGAATCAAGAGACCCAGTACTTC. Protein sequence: CASSFRQNQETQYF.

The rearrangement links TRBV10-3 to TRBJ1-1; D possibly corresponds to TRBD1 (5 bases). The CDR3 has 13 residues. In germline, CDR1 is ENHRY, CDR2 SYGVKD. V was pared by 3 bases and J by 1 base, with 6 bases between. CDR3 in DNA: TGTGCCATCAGTGAACAGGCGAACACTGAAGCTTTCTTT. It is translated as CAISEQANTEAFF.